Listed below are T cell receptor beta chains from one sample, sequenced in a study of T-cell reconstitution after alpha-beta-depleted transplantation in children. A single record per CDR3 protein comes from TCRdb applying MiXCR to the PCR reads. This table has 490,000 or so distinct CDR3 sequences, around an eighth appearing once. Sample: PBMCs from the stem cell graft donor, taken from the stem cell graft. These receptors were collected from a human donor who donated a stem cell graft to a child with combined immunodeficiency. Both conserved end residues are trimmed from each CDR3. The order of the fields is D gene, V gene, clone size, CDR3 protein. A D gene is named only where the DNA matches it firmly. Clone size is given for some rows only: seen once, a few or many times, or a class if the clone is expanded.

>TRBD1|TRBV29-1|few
SVRDRVFLSGNTIY
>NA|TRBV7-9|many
ASSPTGDSYEQY
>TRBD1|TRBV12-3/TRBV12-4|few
ASSLTRDSGTLH
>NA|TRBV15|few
ATSRWDTHSPLH
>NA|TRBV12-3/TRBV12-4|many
ASSTLAPEQF
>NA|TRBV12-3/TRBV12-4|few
ASSSLEYYGYT
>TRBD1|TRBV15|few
ATSRDSGQSYEQY
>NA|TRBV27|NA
ASSLFGRTEAF
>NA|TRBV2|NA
ASSGLDYNEQF
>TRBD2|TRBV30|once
ASKGLAGARDTQY
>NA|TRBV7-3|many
ASSRTSTDTQY